This TCR beta chain stems from a study of response to subunit inactivated influenza vaccine (dated 2018 in TCRdb). Looking at the study overall: Deep quantitative T cell receptor repertoire profiling was used in the study to track responses to a trivalent subunit inactivated influenza vaccine.

Trimming removed 0 bases from V and 0 bases from J; the gene matches leave 6 bases unexplained. The cysteine opens and the phenylalanine closes a CDR3 of 18 amino acids. The only DNA kept is the CDR3, 54 bases in frame from the first base. In the germline V gene, CDR1 corresponds to SGHVS and CDR2 to FQNEAQ. This specimen's time point label, per the study, means: 45 days after influenza vaccine administration. What the authors observed across the whole study: The authors proposed that each seasonal influenza vaccination may bring in only a limited number of new T cells.

Library construction relied on RT-PCR. TCRdb shows the sequencer as Illumina HiSeq 2500. TCRdb cleaned the public reads at Q25 with fastp, built clones with MiXCR and kept in-frame beta chains. Each CDR3 protein appears once, grouped with its most common genes and DNA. Counted in this sample were roughly 570,000 distinct CDR3 sequences; 10% to 15% of them appeared once. The top ten clones comprise less than 15% of the sample. This clonotype has just a few counts. It lacks a known antigen. The input lacks base qualities; no much larger clone sits a single base away. The rearranged chain carries TRBV7-8 and TRBJ1-2; 11 bases in the middle match TRBD1. This clonotype originated in a man aged 50 or older who received an inactivated influenza vaccine. Donor details come from another sample of the same person, matched by shared clones. The sample was PBMCs from blood, taken 35 to 45 days after vaccination. The CDR3 region has the sequence CASSLASGTGGSNYGYTF. The DNA sequence is as follows: TGTGCCAGCAGCTTAGCCAGCGGGACAGGGGGTTCTAACTATGGCTACACCTTC.